A single sample is the source of the 17 T cell receptor beta chains below, sequenced in a study of cytomegalovirus exposure and HLA in healthy donors (dated by TCRdb to 2016 to 2017). Library construction relied on the immunoSEQ multiplex PCR assay. For the multiplex PCR, a mixture combining 60 forward primers for TCR Vbeta segments and 13 reverse primers for TCR Jbeta segments was used. Held by TCRdb, this immuneACCESS table contains in-frame sequences only and omits some clones. Under half of the omission traces to an unresolved V gene where checked; the cause of the rest is unknown. Counted in this sample were about 71,000 clones; approximately 70% of them appeared once. Together, the top ten hold roughly 10% of the sample. Sequencing was done on a sample of PBMCs. The origin of the receptors is a woman aged 50 to 60 in good health and CMV-seropositive.

The chain has TRBV15 and TRBJ1-2; 7 bases align to TRBD1. V shed 5 bases, J shed 7 bases, and the junction held 7 bases outside the gene matches. The CDR3 runs to 13 residues. The germline V gene encodes CDR1 LNHNV and CDR2 YYDKDF (reference sequence). The CDR3 DNA is TGTGCCACCAGCGGGGACAGCACTGCTGGCTACACCTTC. It yields the protein CATSGDSTAGYTF.

In its sample, this clone was seen a few times. The chain's CDR3 is CATRLAGGQVYEQYF. The CDR3 DNA sequence: TGTGCCACCCGCCTAGCGGGGGGTCAGGTCTACGAGCAGTACTTC. This chain uses TRBV11-2 with TRBJ2-7; TRBD2 matches 11 bases. V lost 10 bases to trimming and J lost 3 bases; unmatched junction nucleotides: 11. The CDR3 extends over 15 amino acids. CDR1 is SGHAT and CDR2 is FQNNGV in the germline V gene. Filled out from reference TRBV11-2 and TRBJ2-7, the complete variable domain reads EAGVAQSPRYKIIEKRQSVAFWCNPISGHATLYWYQQILGQGPKLLIQFQNNGVVDDSQLPKDRFSAERLKGVDSTLKIQPAKLEDSAVYLCATRLAGGQVYEQYFGPGTRLTVT.

The chain uses TRBV9 and TRBJ2-7; TRBD1 agrees at 9 bases. The CDR3 spans 14 residues. Germline V CDR1 and CDR2: SGDLS, YYNGEE. Trimming at V came to 4 bases and at J to 1 base, leaving 3 bases not matched to a gene. The CDR3 protein is CASSLGQGSYEQYF. The CDR3 region has the DNA TGTGCCAGCAGCCTAGGACAGGGGTCCTACGAGCAGTACTTC.

This chain joins TRBV5-1 and TRBJ2-7; 9 bases match TRBD1. Germline assignment: CDR1 SGHRS and CDR2 YFSETQ. V gave up 0 bases and J gave up 5 bases; unmatched junction bases: 9. This CDR3 has 16 amino acids. CDR3 in DNA: TGCGCCAGCAGCTTGGAGCGGACAGGGGTTTCCCACGAGCAGTACTTC. Protein product: CASSLERTGVSHEQYF. Using reference TRBV5-1 and TRBJ2-7 for the parts outside the CDR3, the full variable domain is KAGVTQTPRYLIKTRGQQVTLSCSPISGHRSVSWYQQTPGQGLQFLFEYFSETQRNKGNFPGRFSGRQFSNSRSEMNVSTLELGDSALYLCASSLERTGVSHEQYFGPGTRLTVT.

The chain joins TRBV11-3 to TRBJ1-1, with D tentatively TRBD1 (6 bases). Germline V gene sequence: CDR1 SGHNT, CDR2 YENEEA. This CDR3 contains 15 residues. V shed 0 bases and J shed 5 bases, with 13 bases lying between them. The CDR3 reads CASSLDGGARTEAFF. The CDR3, as DNA: TGTGCCAGCAGCTTAGACGGGGGGGCGAGAACTGAAGCTTTCTTT.

A few counts support this clone. The chain links TRBV2 to TRBJ2-7; 10 bases line up with TRBD2. The CDR3 has 13 residues. V trimming: 11 bases; J trimming: 2 bases; junction bases outside the gene matches: 6. Germline CDR1 is SNHLY and CDR2 is FYNNEI. CDR3 in amino acids: CAVGTSEAYEQYF. In DNA, the CDR3 is TGTGCCGTTGGGACTAGCGAAGCCTACGAGCAGTACTTC.

V and J are TRBV7-2 and TRBJ2-5; TRBD1 matches at 8 bases. The CDR3 is 14 residues long. J gave up 5 bases and V 5 bases, and 7 bases lay outside the gene matches. From germline, CDR1 is SGHTA and CDR2 FQGNSA. DNA for the CDR3: TGTGCCAGCAGCCCCTCAGGGGGCTCTGAGACCCAGTACTTC. This sequence encodes CASSPSGGSETQYF.

In its sample, this clone was seen once. This chain uses TRBV5-5 with TRBJ2-7, with TRBD2 matching over 9 bases. In germline, CDR1 is SGHKS, CDR2 YYEKEE (reference sequence). V shed 4 bases and J 5 bases; nucleotides not matched to a gene: 13. This CDR3 region has 16 residues. CDR3 amino acids: CASSPLVSGGKHEQYF. The CDR3 DNA is TGTGCCAGCAGCCCTCTTGTGAGCGGGGGGAAACACGAGCAGTACTTC.

This sequence joins TRBV5-5 and TRBJ2-1; TRBD2 matches 14 bases. The ends lost 2 bases at V and 1 base at J; junction bases unmatched: 5. Per the germline V gene, CDR1 is SGHKS and CDR2 is YYEKEE (reference sequence). The CDR3 has 18 residues. The chain's CDR3 is CASSLARTSGGSYNEQFF. Written as DNA, the CDR3 is TGTGCCAGCAGCTTAGCTCGGACTAGCGGGGGGTCCTACAATGAGCAGTTCTTC.

This clone has a single count. The chain uses TRBV4-3 and TRBJ2-5, with 9 bases matching TRBD2. CDR3 length equals 15 residues. With 4 bases clipped from V and 4 bases from J, the junction kept 7 bases outside the gene matches. Germline CDR1 is LGHNA and CDR2 is YSLEER. The chain's CDR3 is CASSPMAGGLETQYF. CDR3 DNA: TGCGCCAGCAGCCCGATGGCGGGGGGGTTAGAGACCCAGTACTTC.

This chain links TRBV19 with TRBJ1-2, with a tentative D call TRBD1 (5 bases). The V and J ends lost 1 base and 1 base respectively, with 10 bases between them. The CDR3 is 15 residues long. Germline loops: CDR1 LNHDA, CDR2 SQIVND (reference sequence). Here the CDR3 DNA reads TGTGCCAGTAGTATAGTCGGGACTGTTAACTATGGCTACACCTTC. It is translated as CASSIVGTVNYGYTF.

This clone was counted a few times. This rearrangement joins TRBV5-1 to TRBJ2-7; 9 bases are a match to TRBD1. Per the germline V gene, CDR1 is SGHRS and CDR2 is YFSETQ. The junction had 6 bases not matched to a gene; V was cut back by 4 bases and J by 7 bases. The CDR3 consists of 13 residues. In nucleotides, the CDR3 is TGCGCCAGCAGCACACAGGGGGCGAGGGAGCAGTACTTC. Protein product: CASSTQGAREQYF.

The chain carries TRBV19 and TRBJ2-3; a possible D gene is TRBD2 (5 bases). Trimming stripped 2 bases from V and 5 bases from J, with 14 bases between. CDR1 is LNHDA, CDR2 SQIVND, per germline (reference sequence). This CDR3 comprises 15 residues. This CDR3 is CASSISGLEGDTQYF. CDR3 nucleotides: TGTGCCAGTAGTATAAGCGGACTCGAGGGAGATACGCAGTATTTT.

This clone rates as medium-sized. V is TRBV2 and J is TRBJ1-6; tentative D call: TRBD1 (5 bases). This CDR3 has 16 amino acids. V dropped 3 bases and J dropped 10 bases, with 19 bases sitting between them. CDR1 and CDR2 from the germline V gene are SNHLY and FYNNEI. In DNA form, the CDR3 reads TGTGCCAGCAGTGATAGTTTATTCAGGGTTCGGTCACCCCTCCACTTT. Amino acid sequence: CASSDSLFRVRSPLHF.

The chain links TRBV10-2 to TRBJ2-2; tentative D call: TRBD1 (6 bases). The V and J ends lost 7 bases and 2 bases respectively, with 11 bases between them. CDR1 and CDR2 from the germline V gene are WSHSY and SAAADI. The CDR3 extends over 14 amino acids. The CDR3 bases are TGCGCCAGCACGGACAGATTTAACACCGGGGAGCTGTTTTTT. As protein: CASTDRFNTGELFF.

The chain uses TRBV5-4 and TRBJ1-3, with D maybe TRBD1 (5 bases). V dropped 0 bases and J dropped 0 bases, with 16 bases sitting between them. Germline CDR1 and CDR2: SGHNT and YYREEE (reference sequence). The CDR3 extends over 18 amino acids. CDR3 coding DNA: TGTGCCAGCAGCTTGGCCAGGGCAGGGCTGAGCTCTGGAAACACCATATATTTT. Encoded protein: CASSLARAGLSSGNTIYF.

This clone was counted between two and nine times. V usage is TRBV19 and J usage is TRBJ2-5; D may be TRBD2 (6 bases). The CDR3 consists of 13 residues. The V gene lost 6 bases and the J gene lost 11 bases, with 19 bases spanning the gap. The germline V gene encodes CDR1 LNHDA and CDR2 SQIVND (reference sequence). This CDR3 is CASSLLGTGEQYF. Here the CDR3 DNA reads TGTGCCAGTAGCCTACTCGGGACGGGGGAGCAGTACTTC.